Reported below is one T cell receptor (beta chain). The entry originates in a study of blood T cell repertoires in COVID-19. Background on the study: Donors in the United States, Italy and Spain gave samples during acute or convalescent COVID-19. In each case, the material was cDNA or gDNA derived from T cells, B-cell-depleted T cells, or PBMCs.

In the source study's methods: Estimation of nucleated cell counts was performed using reference gene primer amplification. Generated by immunoSEQ multiplex PCR, the TCRdb table keeps only in-frame clones and is missing some. The DNA gave D and trimming, while V, J and clone size come from that table. The sample has roughly 57,000 clones; 60% to 85% are singletons. Germline CDR1 SEHNR, CDR2 FQNEAQ (reference sequence). The CDR3 runs to 13 residues. Unmatched junction bases numbered 5, after V lost 5 bases and J lost 5 bases. Sequenced: peripheral blood. J is TRBJ2-7 and V is TRBV7-9; TRBD2 aligns across 8 bases. The source of this sequence is a man between 25 and 39 years old with COVID-19, enrolled during active disease. CDR3 protein: CASSPSGSHEQYF. In DNA form, the CDR3 reads TGTGCCAGCAGCCCCAGCGGGAGCCACGAGCAGTACTTC. The entire variable domain, with the rest obtained from reference TRBV7-9 and TRBJ2-7, is as follows: DTGVSQNPRHKITKRGQNVTFRCDPISEHNRLYWYRQTLGQGPEFLTYFQNEAQLEKSRLLSDRFSAERPKGSFSTLEIQRTEQGDSAMYLCASSPSGSHEQYFGPGTRLTVT.